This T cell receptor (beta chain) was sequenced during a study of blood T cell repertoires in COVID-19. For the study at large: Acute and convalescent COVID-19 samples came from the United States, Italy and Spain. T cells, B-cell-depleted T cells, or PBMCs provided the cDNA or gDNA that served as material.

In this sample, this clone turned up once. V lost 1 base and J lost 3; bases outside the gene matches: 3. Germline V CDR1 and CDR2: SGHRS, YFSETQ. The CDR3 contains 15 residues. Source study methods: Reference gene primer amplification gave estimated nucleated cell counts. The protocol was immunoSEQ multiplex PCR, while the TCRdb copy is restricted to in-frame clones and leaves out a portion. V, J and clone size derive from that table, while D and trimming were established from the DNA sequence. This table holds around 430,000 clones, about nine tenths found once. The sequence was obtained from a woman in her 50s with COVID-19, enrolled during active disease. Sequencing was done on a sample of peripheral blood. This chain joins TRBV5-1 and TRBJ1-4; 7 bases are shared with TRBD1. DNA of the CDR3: TGCGCCAGCAGCTTGTCAGGGGGACCTAATGAAAAACTGTTTTTT. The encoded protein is CASSLSGGPNEKLFF.